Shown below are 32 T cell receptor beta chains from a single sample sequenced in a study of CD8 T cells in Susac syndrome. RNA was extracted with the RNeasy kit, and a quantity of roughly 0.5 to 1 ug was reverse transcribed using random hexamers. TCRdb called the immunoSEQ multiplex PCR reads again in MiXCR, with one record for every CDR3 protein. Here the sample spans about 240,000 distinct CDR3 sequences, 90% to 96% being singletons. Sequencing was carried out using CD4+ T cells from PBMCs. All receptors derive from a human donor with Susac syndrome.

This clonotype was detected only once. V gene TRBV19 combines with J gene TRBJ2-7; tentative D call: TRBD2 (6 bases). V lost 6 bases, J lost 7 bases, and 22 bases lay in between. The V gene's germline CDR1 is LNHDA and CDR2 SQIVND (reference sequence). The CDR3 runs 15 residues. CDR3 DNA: TGTGCCAGTAGAAGGGTGGAGTCGGCGGGGAGTGAGCAGTACTTC. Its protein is CASRRVESAGSEQYF.

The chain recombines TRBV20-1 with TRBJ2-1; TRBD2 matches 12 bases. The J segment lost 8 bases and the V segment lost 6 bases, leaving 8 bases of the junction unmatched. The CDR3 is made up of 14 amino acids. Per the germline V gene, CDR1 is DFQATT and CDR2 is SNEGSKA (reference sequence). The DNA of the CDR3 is TGCAGTGCGACCCTAGCGGGAGGGCCCTATGAGCAGTTCTTC. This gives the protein CSATLAGGPYEQFF.

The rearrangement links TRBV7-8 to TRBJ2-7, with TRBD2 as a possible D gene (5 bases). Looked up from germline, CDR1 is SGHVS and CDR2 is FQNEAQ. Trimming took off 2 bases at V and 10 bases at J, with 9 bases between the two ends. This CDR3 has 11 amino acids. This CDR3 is CASSLNGIQYF. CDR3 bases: TGTGCCAGCAGCTTAAACGGGATACAGTACTTC.

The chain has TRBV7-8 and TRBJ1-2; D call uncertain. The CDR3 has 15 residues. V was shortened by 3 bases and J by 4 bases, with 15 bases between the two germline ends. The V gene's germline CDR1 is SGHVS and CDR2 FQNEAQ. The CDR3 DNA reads TGTGCCAGCAGCTTCTCTCGGACCCCCGGCTATGGCTACACCTTC. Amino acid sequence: CASSFSRTPGYGYTF.

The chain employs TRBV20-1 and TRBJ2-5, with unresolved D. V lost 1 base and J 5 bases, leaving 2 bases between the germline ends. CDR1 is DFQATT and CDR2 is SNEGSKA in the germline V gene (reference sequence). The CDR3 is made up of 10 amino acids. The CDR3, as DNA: TGCAGTGCTAGAGTGGAGACCCAGTACTTC. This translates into CSARVETQYF.

The CDR3 region is CASGGLAGVYAPEQYF. The CDR3 region has the DNA TGTGCCAGTGGTGGACTAGCGGGAGTCTACGCCCCCGAGCAGTACTTC. The V call is TRBV12-3 or TRBV12-4, the J call TRBJ2-7, with TRBD2 identical over 13 bases. The CDR3 spans 16 residues. The V and J ends lost 9 bases and 6 bases, in that order; junction bases with no gene match: 14.

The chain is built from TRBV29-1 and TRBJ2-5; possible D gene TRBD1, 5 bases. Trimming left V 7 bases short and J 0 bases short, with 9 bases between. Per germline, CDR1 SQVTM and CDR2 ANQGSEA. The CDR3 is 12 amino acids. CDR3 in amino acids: CSAGQDQETQYF. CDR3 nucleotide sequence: TGCAGCGCAGGACAAGACCAAGAGACCCAGTACTTC. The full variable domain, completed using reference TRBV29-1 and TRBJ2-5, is SAVISQKPSRDICQRGTSLTIQCQVDSQVTMMFWYRQQPGQSLTLIATANQGSEATYESGFVIDKFPISRPNLTFSTLTVSNMSPEDSSIYLCSAGQDQETQYFGPGTRLLVL.

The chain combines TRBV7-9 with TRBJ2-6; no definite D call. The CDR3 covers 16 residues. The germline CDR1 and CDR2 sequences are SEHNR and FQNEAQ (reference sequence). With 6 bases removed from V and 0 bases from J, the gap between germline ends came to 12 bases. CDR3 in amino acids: CASSSVTSSGANVLTF. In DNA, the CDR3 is TGTGCCAGCAGTTCAGTAACAAGCTCTGGGGCCAACGTCCTGACTTTC.

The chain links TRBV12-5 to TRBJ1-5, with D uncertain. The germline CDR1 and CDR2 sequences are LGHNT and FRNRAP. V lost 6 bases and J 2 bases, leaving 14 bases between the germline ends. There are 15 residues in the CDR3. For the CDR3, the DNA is TGTGCTAGTGGCTCTAGCCCACTCCGCAATCAGCCCCAGCATTTT. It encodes CASGSSPLRNQPQHF.

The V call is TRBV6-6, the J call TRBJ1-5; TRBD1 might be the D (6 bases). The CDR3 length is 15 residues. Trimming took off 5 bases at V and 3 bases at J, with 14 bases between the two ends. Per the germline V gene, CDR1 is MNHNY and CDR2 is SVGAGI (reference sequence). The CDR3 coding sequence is TGTGCCAGCAGTCCCCGGGGGGCGATCAATCAGCCCCAGCATTTT. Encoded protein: CASSPRGAINQPQHF.

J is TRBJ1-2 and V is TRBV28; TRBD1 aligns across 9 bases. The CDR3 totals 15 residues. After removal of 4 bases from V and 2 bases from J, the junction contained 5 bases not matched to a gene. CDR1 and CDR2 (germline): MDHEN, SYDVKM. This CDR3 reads CASSSTGGPNYGYTF. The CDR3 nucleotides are TGTGCCAGCAGTTCGACAGGGGGGCCAAACTATGGCTACACCTTC.

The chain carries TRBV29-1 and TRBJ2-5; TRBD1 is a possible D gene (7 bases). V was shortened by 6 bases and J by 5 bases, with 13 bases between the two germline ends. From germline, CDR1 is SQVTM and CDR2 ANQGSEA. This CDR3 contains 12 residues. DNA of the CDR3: TGCAGCGTACACAGGGGAGGCGAGACCCAGTACTTC. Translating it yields CSVHRGGETQYF.

The CDR3 loop reads CSAIGGRWETQYF. The DNA for the CDR3 is TGCAGTGCAATTGGAGGGAGGTGGGAGACCCAGTACTTC. The rearrangement uses TRBV20-1 and TRBJ2-5; possibly TRBD2 for D (6 bases). The CDR3 covers 13 residues. CDR1 and CDR2 (germline): DFQATT, SNEGSKA (reference sequence). Trimming took 6 bases from V and 5 from J, leaving 16 bases between them.

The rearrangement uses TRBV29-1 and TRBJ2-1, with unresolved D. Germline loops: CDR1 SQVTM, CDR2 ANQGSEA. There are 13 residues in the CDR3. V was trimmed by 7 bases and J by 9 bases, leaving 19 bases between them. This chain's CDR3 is CSGRVSLFGEQFF. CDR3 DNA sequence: TGCAGCGGAAGGGTATCCCTCTTTGGTGAGCAGTTCTTC.

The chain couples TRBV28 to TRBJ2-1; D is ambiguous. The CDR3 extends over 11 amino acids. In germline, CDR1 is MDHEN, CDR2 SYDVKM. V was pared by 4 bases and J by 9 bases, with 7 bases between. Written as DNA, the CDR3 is TGTGCCAGCAGTTCCCCTCGTGAGCAGTTCTTC. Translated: CASSSPREQFF.

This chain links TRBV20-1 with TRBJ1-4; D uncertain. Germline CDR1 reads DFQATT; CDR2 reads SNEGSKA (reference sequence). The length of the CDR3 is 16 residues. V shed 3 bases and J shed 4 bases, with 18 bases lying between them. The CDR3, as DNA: TGCAGTGCTAGGCTGGGTGCGCTGAATAATAATGAAAAACTGTTTTTT. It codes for CSARLGALNNNEKLFF.

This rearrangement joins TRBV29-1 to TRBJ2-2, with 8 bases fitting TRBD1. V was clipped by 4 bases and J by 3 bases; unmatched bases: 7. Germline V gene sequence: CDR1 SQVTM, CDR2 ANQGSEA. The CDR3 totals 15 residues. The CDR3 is CSVAPGQVYTGELFF. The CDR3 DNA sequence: TGCAGCGTTGCCCCGGGACAGGTTTACACCGGGGAGCTGTTTTTT.

The CDR3 bases are TGCGCCAGCAGCATAGGATTAATGGACTCGAAAGCTTTCTTT. It codes for CASSIGLMDSKAFF. The genes are TRBV5-1 and TRBJ1-1, with D hard to call. Germline CDR1 SGHRS, CDR2 YFSETQ. The CDR3 sequence is 14 residues long. Between the trimmed V and J ends, which lost 4 bases and 9 bases, there was a span of 19 bases.

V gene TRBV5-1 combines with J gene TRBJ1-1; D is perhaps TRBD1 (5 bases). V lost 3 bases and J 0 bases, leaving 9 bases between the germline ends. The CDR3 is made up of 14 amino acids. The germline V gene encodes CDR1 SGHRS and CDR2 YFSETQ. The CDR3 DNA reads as TGCGCCAGCAGCTCACAGGATATGAACACTGAAGCTTTCTTT. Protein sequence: CASSSQDMNTEAFF.

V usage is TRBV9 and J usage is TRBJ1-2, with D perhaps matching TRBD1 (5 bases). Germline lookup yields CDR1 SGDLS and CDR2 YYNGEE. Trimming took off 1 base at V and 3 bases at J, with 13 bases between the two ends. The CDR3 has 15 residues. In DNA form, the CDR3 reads TGTGCCAGCAGCGTAACGGGGGTAGTCGACTATGGCTACACCTTC. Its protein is CASSVTGVVDYGYTF.

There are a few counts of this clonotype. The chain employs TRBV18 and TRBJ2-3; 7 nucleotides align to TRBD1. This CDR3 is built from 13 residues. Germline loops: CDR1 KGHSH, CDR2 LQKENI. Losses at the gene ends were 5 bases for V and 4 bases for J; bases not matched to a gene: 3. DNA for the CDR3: TGTGCCAGCTCATCACAGGGGTCAGATACGCAGTATTTT. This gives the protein CASSSQGSDTQYF.

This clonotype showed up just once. The DNA of the CDR3 is TGTGCCTTACTCTACGGGATCTACAATGAGCAGTTCTTC. Amino acids: CALLYGIYNEQFF. The V gene is TRBV30, the J gene TRBJ2-1, with a weak D call TRBD2 (5 bases). CDR1 is GTSNPN, CDR2 SVGIG, per germline (reference sequence). The CDR3 covers 13 residues. V was clipped by 7 bases and J by 3 bases, with 13 bases between them.

CDR3 sequence (DNA): TGCAGCGTTGTTTCAGACAGAGGGAACACTGAAGCTTTCTTT. Translation: CSVVSDRGNTEAFF. The chain recombines TRBV29-1 with TRBJ1-1; D might be TRBD1 (5 bases). Germline CDR1 is SQVTM and CDR2 is ANQGSEA. The V gene lost 4 bases and the J gene lost 1 base, with 13 bases spanning the gap. The length of the CDR3 is 14 residues.

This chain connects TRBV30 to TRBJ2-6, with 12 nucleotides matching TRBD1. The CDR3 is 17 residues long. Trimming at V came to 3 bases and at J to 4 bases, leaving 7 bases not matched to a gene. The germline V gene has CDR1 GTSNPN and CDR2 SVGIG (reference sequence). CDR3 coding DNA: TGTGCCTGGAGGGGGGGACAGGGGGCAAACGGGGCCAACGTCCTGACTTTC. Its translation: CAWRGGQGANGANVLTF.

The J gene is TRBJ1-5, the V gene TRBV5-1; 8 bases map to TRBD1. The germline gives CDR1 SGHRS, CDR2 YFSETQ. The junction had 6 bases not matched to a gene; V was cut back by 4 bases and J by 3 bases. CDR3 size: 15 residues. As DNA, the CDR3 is TGCGCCAGCAGCCCATGGACAGGGCCCAATCAGCCCCAGCATTTT. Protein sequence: CASSPWTGPNQPQHF.

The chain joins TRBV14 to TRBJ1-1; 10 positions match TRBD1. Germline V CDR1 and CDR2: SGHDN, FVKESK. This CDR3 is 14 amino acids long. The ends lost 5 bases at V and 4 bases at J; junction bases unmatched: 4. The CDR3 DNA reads TGTGCCAGCAGCGCACGGACAGGGGGCACTGAAGCTTTCTTT. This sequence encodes CASSARTGGTEAFF.

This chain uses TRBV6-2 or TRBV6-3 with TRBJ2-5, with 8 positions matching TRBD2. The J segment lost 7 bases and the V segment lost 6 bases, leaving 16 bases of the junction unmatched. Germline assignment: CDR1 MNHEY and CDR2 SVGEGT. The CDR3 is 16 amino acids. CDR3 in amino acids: CASSSWVREAPGTQYF. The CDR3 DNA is TGTGCCAGCAGCTCCTGGGTGCGGGAGGCCCCAGGGACCCAGTACTTC.

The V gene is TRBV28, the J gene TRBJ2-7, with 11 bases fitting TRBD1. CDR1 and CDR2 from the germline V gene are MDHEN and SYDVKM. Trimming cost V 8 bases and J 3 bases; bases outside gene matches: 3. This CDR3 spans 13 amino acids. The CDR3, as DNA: TGTGCCAGCTGGACAGGGGGCGGCTACGAGCAGTACTTC. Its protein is CASWTGGGYEQYF.

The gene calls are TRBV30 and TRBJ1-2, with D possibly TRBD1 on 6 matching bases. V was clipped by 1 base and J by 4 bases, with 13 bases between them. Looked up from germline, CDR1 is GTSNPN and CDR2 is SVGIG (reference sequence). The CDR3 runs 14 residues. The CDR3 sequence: CAWSGTRGGYGYTF. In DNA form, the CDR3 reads TGTGCCTGGAGTGGTACCAGGGGAGGCTATGGCTACACCTTC.

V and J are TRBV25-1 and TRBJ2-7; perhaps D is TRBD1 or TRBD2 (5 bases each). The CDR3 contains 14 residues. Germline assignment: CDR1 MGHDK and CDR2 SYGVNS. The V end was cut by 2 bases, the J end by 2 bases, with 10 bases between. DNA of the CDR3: TGTGCCAGCAGTGAACCTGGGACGACCTACGAGCAGTACTTC. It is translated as CASSEPGTTYEQYF.

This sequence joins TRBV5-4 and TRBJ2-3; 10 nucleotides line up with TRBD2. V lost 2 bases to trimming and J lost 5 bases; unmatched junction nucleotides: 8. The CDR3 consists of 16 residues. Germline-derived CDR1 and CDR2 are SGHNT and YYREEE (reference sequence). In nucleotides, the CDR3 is TGTGCCAGCAGCTTCCCTAGCGGGAGTTCCGGAGATACGCAGTATTTT. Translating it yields CASSFPSGSSGDTQYF.

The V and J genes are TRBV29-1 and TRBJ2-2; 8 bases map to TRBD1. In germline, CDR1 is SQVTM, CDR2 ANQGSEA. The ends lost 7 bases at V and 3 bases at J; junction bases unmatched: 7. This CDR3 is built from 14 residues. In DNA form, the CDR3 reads TGCAGCGCTGGACAGGGTCGGGACACCGGGGAGCTGTTTTTT. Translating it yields CSAGQGRDTGELFF.